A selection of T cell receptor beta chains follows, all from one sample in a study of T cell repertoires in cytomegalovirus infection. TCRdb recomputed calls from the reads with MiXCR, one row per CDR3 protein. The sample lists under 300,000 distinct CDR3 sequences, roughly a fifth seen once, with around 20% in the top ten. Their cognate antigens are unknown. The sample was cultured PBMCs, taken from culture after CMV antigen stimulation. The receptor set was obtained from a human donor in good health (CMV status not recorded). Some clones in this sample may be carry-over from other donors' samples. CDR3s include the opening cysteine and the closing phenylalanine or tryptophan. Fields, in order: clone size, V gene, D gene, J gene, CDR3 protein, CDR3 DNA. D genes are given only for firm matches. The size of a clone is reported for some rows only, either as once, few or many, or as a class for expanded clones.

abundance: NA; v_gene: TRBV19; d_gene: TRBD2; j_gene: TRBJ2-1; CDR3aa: CATHERDDEQFF; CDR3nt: TGTGCCACTCACGAGCGGGACGATGAGCAGTTCTTC
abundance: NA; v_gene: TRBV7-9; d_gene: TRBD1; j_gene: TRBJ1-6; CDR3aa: CASSLAGTDNSPLHF; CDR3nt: TGTGCCAGCAGCTTAGCCGGGACAGATAATTCACCCCTCCACTTT
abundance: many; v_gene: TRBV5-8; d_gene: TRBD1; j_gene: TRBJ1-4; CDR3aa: CASSLLLYLTGLNEKLFF; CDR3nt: TGTGCCAGCAGCTTGCTCCTTTACTTGACAGGGCTTAATGAAAAACTGTTTTTT
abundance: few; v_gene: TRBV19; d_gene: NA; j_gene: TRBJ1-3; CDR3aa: CASRSRRGGRSGNTIYF; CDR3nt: TGTGCCAGTCGTTCCCGGAGGGGAGGACGCTCTGGAAACACCATATATTTT
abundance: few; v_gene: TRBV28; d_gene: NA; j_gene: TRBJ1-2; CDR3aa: CASSSSRDAGSNYGYTF; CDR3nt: TGTGCCAGCAGTTCCTCCCGGGACGCAGGATCTAACTATGGCTACACCTTC
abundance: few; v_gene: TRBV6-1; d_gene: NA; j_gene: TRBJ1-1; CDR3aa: CASSPLSRVTEAFF; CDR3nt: TGTGCCAGCAGCCCTCTTTCACGGGTCACTGAAGCTTTCTTT
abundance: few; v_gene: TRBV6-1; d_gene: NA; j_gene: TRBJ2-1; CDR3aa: CASRGPGLPYNEQFF; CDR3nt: TGTGCCAGCAGAGGACCTGGTCTGCCCTACAATGAGCAGTTCTTC
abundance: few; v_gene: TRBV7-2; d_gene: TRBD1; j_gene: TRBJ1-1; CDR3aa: CASSHGQGPFF; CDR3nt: TGTGCCAGCAGCCATGGACAGGGCCCGTTCTTT
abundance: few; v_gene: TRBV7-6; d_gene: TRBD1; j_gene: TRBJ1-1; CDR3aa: CASSLDRGWGNTEAFF; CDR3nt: TGTGCCAGCAGCTTAGACAGGGGCTGGGGAAACACTGAAGCTTTCTTT
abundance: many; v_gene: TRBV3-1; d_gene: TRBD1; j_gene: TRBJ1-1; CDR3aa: CASSPYTGADTEAFF; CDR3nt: TGTGCCAGCAGCCCGTATACAGGGGCAGACACTGAAGCTTTCTTT
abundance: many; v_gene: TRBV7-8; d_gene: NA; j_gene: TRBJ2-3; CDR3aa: CASSLDTGPDTDTQYF; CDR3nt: TGTGCCAGCAGCTTAGATACAGGGCCAGACACAGATACGCAGTATTTT
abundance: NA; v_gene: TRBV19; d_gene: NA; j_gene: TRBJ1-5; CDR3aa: CASSHIQSPGQPQHF; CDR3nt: TGTGCCAGTAGCCACATCCAAAGCCCGGGTCAGCCCCAGCATTTT
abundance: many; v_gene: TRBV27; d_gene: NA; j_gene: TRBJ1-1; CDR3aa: CASSVPGLHTEAFF; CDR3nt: TGTGCCAGCAGTGTCCCAGGGCTCCACACTGAAGCTTTCTTT
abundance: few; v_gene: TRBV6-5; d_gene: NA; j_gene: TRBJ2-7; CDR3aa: CASSYSGSVAYEQYF; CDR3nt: TGTGCCAGCAGTTACTCTGGCAGCGTCGCCTACGAGCAGTACTTC
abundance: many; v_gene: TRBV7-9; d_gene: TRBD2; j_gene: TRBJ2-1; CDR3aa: CASSWTAGGGYNEQFF; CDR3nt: TGTGCCAGCAGCTGGACAGCGGGAGGGGGGTACAATGAGCAGTTCTTC
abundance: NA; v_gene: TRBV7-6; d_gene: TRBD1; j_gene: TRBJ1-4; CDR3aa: CASSPETGTNEKLFF; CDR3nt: TGTGCCAGCAGCCCCGAGACAGGGACAAATGAAAAACTGTTTTTT
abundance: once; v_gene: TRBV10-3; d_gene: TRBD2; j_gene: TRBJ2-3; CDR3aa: CVISGGRRPDTQYF; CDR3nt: TGTGTCATCAGTGGCGGGAGAAGGCCAGATACGCAGTATTTT
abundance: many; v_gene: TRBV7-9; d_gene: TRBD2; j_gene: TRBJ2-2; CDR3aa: CASTYSSGTNTGELFF; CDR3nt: TGTGCCAGCACCTACTCGAGCGGGACGAACACCGGGGAGCTGTTTTTT
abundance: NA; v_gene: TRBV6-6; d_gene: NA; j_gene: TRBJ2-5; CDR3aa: CASSLTGLPGEYF; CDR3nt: TGTGCCAGCAGTCTTACAGGGTTACCGGGAGAGTACTTC
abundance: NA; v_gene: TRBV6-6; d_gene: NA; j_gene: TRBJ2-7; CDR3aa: CASSFLGLLSSYEQYF; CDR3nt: TGTGCCAGCAGCTTCCTCGGTCTCCTAAGCTCCTACGAGCAGTACTTC
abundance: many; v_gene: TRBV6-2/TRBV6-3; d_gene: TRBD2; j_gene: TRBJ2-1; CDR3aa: CASSRGGGDLSEQFF; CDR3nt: TGTGCCAGCAGCCGGGGGGGGGGAGATTTAAGTGAGCAGTTCTTC
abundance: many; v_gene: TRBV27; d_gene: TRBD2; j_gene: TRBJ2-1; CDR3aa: CASSRLAGLRNEQFF; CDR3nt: TGTGCCAGCAGTAGACTAGCGGGATTACGGAATGAGCAGTTCTTC
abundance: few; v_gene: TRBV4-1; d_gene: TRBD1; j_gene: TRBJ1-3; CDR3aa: CASSRIFGTGGTGNTIYF; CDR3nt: TGCGCCAGCAGCCGAATCTTCGGTACAGGGGGCACTGGAAACACCATATATTTT
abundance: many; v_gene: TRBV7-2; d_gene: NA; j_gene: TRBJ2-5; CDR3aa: CASSPRRARLETQYF; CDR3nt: TGTGCCAGCAGCCCCCGGAGGGCCAGGTTGGAGACCCAGTACTTC
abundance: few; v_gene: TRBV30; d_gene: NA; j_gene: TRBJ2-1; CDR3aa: CAWSVWQATSYNEQFF; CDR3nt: TGTGCCTGGAGTGTGTGGCAGGCTACCTCCTACAATGAGCAGTTCTTC
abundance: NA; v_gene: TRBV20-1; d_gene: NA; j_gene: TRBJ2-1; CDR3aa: CSALGHNEQFF; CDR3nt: TGCAGTGCTCTGGGCCACAATGAGCAGTTCTTC
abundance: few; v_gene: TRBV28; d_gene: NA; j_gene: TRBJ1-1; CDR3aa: CASPPIKGSRLGEDTEAFF; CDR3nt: TGTGCCAGCCCCCCCATCAAAGGTAGCCGGTTGGGTGAGGACACTGAAGCTTTCTTT
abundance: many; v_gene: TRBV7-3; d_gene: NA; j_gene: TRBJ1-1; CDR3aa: CASSPQGPLGEAFF; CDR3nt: TGTGCCAGCAGCCCCCAGGGGCCTCTCGGGGAAGCTTTCTTT
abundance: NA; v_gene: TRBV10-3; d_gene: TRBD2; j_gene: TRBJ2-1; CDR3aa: CAIRNSGRENNEQFF; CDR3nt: TGTGCCATCAGGAATAGCGGGAGGGAAAACAATGAGCAGTTCTTC
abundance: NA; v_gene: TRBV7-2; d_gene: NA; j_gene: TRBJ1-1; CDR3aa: CASSLKQGAAFF; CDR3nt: TGTGCCAGCAGCTTGAAACAGGGTGCGGCTTTCTTT
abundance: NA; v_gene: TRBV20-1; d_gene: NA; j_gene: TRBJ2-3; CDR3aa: CSARVVRGGDTQYF; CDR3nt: TGCAGTGCTAGAGTAGTAAGGGGAGGAGATACGCAGTATTTT
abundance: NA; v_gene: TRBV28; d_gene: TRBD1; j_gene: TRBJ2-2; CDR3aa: CASHPGQLNTGELFF; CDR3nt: TGTGCCAGCCACCCGGGACAGCTAAACACCGGGGAGCTGTTTTTT
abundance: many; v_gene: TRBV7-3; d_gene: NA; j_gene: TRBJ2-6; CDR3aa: CASSVSGGANVLTF; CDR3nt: TGTGCCAGCTCCGTTTCAGGGGGGGCCAACGTCCTGACTTTC
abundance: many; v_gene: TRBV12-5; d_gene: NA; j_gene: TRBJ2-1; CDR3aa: CASCGLTRGEQFF; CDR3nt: TGTGCTAGTTGCGGGCTAACCCGGGGTGAGCAGTTCTTC
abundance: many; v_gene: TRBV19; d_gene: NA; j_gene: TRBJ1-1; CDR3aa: CASSPLQRQYTEAFF; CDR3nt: TGTGCCAGTAGCCCGCTGCAGAGGCAGTACACTGAAGCTTTCTTT
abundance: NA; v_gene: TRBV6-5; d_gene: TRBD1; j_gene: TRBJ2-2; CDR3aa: CASSKQGALAGELFF; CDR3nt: TGTGCCAGCAGTAAACAGGGGGCTTTGGCCGGGGAGCTGTTTTTT
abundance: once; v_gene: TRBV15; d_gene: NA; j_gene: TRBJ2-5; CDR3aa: CATSSRRTLLRETQYF; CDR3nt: TGTGCCACCAGCAGCCGGAGGACGCTCCTGAGGGAGACCCAGTACTTC
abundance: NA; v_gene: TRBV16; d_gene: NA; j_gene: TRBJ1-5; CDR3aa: CASGTIPLNAQPYSNQPQHF; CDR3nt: TGTGCCAGCGGGACAATCCCCCTCAACGCCCAACCTTATAGCAATCAGCCCCAGCATTTT
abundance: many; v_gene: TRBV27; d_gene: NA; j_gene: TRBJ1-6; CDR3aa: CASSPNRVSPLHF; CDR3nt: TGTGCCAGCAGTCCAAACAGGGTTTCACCCCTCCACTTT
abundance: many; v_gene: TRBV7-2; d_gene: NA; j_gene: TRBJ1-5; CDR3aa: CASRRGSNQPQHF; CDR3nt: TGTGCCAGCCGGAGGGGTTCCAATCAGCCCCAGCATTTT
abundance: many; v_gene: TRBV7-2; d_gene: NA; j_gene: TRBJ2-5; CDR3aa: CASSLVTTGETQYF; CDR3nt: TGTGCCAGCAGCTTAGTTACTACGGGGGAGACCCAGTACTTC
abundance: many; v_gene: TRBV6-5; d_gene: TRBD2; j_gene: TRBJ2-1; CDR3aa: CASSSASGKRSYNEQFF; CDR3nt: TGTGCCAGCAGTTCCGCTAGCGGGAAGCGCTCCTACAATGAGCAGTTCTTC
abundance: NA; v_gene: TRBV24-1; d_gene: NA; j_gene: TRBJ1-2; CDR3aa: CATSAEPGQSYGYTF; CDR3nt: TGTGCCACCAGTGCCGAACCAGGACAGAGCTATGGCTACACCTTC